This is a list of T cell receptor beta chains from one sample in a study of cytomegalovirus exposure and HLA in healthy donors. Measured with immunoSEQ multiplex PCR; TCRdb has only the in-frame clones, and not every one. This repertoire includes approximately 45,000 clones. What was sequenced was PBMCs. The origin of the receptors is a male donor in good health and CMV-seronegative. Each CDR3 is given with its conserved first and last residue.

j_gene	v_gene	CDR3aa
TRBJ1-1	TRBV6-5	CASPCPTRGAFF
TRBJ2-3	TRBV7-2	CASSLSTDTQYF
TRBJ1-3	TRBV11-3	CARGGGGNTIYF
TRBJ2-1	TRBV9	CASSPWALAGDLPEQFF
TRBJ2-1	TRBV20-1	CSARANEQFF
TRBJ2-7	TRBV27	CASSLQGATYSYEQYF
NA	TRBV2	CASSVSSGYTGELFF
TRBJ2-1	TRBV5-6	CASSPRGETSYNEQFF
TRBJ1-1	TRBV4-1	CASSQEVLGEAFF
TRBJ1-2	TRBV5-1	CASSADRGRAGYTF
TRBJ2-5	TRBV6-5	CASSYGGRLQETQYF
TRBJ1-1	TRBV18	CASSPLQGHTEAFF
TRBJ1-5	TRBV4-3	CASSQRFEGVGPQHF
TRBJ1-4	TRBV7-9	CASSYAPGQATNEKLFF
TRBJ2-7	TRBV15	CATSRDHGTGMYEQYF
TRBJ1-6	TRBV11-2	CASSLQGRGNSPLHF
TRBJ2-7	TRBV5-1	CASSLAATGPRDEQYF
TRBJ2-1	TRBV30	CAWSVGGANEQFF
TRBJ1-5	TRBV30	CAWSGQGEPPQHF
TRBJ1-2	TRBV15	CATSRGGGGDYGYTF
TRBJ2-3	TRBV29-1	CSVDTSGDTQYF
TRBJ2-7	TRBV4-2	CASSQDRTRGIAGEQYF
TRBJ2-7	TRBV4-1	CASSQGGATYEQYF
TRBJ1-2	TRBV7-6	CASSLGQGNYGYTF
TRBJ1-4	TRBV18	CASSPDRPTNEKLFF
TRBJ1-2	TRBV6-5	CASGSGTGGNYGYTF
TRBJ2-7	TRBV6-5	CASSYGRTYEQYF
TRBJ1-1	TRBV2	CASRDSMITEAFF
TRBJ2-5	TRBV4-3	CASSQGTGTQETQYF
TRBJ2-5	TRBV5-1	CASRRKDVGQGVETQYF
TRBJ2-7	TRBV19	CASSSSGGTYEQYF
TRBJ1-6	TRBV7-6	CASSSTGGSNNSPLHF
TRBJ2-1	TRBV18	CASSRRTGENIDEQFF
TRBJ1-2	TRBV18	CASSPPRNGNYGYTF
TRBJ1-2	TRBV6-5	CASSYSGQYYGYTF
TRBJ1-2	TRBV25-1	CASSEGAGLFYGYTF
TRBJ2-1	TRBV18	CASRGQGYNEQFF
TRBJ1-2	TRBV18	CASSTGTGVGYTF
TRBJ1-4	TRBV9	CASSVAANNEKLFF
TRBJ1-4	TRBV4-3	CASSQDRGAGGEKLFF
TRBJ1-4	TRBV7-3	CASSLGGNEKLFF
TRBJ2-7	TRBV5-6	CASSLVGGLGEQYF